One and the same sample provided the 7 T cell receptor beta chains below, sequenced in a study of CD8 T cells in Susac syndrome. Reverse transcription of roughly 0.45 to 1 ug RNA was carried out with random hexamers. Each CDR3 protein is one row after TCRdb ran MiXCR on the immunoSEQ multiplex PCR reads. Altogether some 96,000 distinct CDR3 sequences are present, 95% being singletons, with the ten largest covering 0.3%. The sequenced sample consisted of CD8+ T cells from PBMCs. These receptors all stem from a human donor with Susac syndrome.

Here the CDR3 reads CSVGRRFSSYNEQFF. For the CDR3, the DNA is TGCAGCGTTGGCAGGAGGTTTAGCTCCTACAATGAGCAGTTCTTC. This chain links TRBV29-1 with TRBJ2-1, with a tentative D call TRBD2 (5 bases). Deletions cut 4 bases from V and 0 bases from J, with 13 bases between. Germline CDR1 reads SQVTM; CDR2 reads ANQGSEA. The CDR3 has 15 residues.

This clonotype has just one count. The chain recombines TRBV14 with TRBJ2-1, with D possibly TRBD2 on 6 matching bases. V lost 4 bases and J lost 6, with 13 bases in between. CDR3 length equals 14 residues. Germline values: CDR1 SGHDN, CDR2 FVKESK. CDR3 amino acids: CASSRNGSGNEQFF. The CDR3 DNA sequence: TGTGCCAGCAGCCGTAACGGGAGTGGCAATGAGCAGTTCTTC.

The V and J genes are TRBV12-3 or TRBV12-4 and TRBJ2-5; 10 bases align to TRBD1. V shed 8 bases, J shed 5 bases, and the junction held 8 bases outside the gene matches. CDR3 length: 14 residues. In DNA, the CDR3 is TGTGCCAGCGCCCGGGACAGGGGAAGGGAGACCCAGTACTTC. Protein sequence: CASARDRGRETQYF.

The V and J genes are TRBV3-1 and TRBJ2-3; perhaps D is TRBD1 or TRBD2 (5 bases each). Between the trimmed V and J ends, which lost 6 bases and 5 bases, there was a span of 12 bases. The CDR3 is made up of 13 amino acids. Germline CDR1 and CDR2: LGHDT and YNNKEL (reference sequence). CDR3 DNA sequence: TGTGCCAGCAGACCACCAGGGAGAGATACGCAGTATTTT. This translates into CASRPPGRDTQYF.

The gene calls are TRBV4-1 and TRBJ1-3, with TRBD1 matching 8 bases. Germline lookup yields CDR1 MGHRA and CDR2 YSYEKL. After removal of 1 base from V and 1 base from J, the junction contained 3 bases not matched to a gene. The length of the CDR3 is 16 residues. The CDR3 here is CASSQGTGLSGNTIYF. The CDR3 DNA sequence: TGCGCCAGCAGCCAAGGGACAGGGTTATCTGGAAACACCATATATTTT.

CDR3 region: CASSLAGVSVQYF. The CDR3 DNA sequence: TGTGCCAGCAGCTTAGCCGGGGTATCCGTGCAGTACTTC. The J gene is TRBJ2-7, the V gene TRBV7-9; D possibly corresponds to TRBD2 (5 bases). The CDR3 extends over 13 amino acids. Per germline, CDR1 SEHNR and CDR2 FQNEAQ (reference sequence). The germline V and J ends were trimmed by 0 bases and 9 bases, with 12 bases remaining between them.

The chain combines TRBV27 with TRBJ1-2; D is perhaps TRBD1 (5 bases). The CDR3 runs to 14 residues. The germline V gene encodes CDR1 MNHEY and CDR2 SMNVEV (reference sequence). V dropped 4 bases and J dropped 8 bases, with 17 bases sitting between them. The CDR3 bases are TGTGCCAGCAGTTCCCCGACAGACGCTTTGGGCTACACCTTC. Its protein is CASSSPTDALGYTF.